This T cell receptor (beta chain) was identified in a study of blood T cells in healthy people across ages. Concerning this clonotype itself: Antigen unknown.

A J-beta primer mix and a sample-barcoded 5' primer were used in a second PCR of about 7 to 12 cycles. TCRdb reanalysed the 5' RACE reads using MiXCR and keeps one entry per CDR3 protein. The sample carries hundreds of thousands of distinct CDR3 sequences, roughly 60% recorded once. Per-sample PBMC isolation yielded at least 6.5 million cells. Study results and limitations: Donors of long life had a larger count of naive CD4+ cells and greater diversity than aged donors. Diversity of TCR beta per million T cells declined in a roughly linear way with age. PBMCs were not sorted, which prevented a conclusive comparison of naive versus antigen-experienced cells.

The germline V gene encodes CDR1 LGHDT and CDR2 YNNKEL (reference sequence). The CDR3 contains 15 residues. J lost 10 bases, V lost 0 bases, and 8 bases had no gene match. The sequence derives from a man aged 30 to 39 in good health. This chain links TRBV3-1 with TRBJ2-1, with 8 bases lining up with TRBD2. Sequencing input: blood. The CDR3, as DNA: TGTGCCAGCAGCCAAGATGGGGGGACTAGTGTCGAGCAGTTCTTC. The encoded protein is CASSQDGGTSVEQFF.